Listed below are T cell receptor beta chains from one sample, sequenced in a study of molecular identifiers for immune sequencing clone quantification. In TCRdb, the PCR reads were re-called with MiXCR into one record per CDR3 protein. The table shows over 600,000 distinct CDR3 sequences, with 20% occurring only once. Material for sequencing was naive CD8+ T cells from blood, with Jurkat cell RNA spiked in. All receptors derive from a human donor in good health. Some libraries in this study had Jurkat cell RNA spiked in. CDR3s include the opening cysteine and the closing phenylalanine or tryptophan. A D gene is named only where the DNA matches it firmly. Part of the rows lack a size; the others show once, few, many or a class for expanded clones.

J gene: TRBJ2-5
D gene: TRBD1
clone size: few
V gene: TRBV19
CDR3 protein: CASSNTGGFGETQYF
CDR3 DNA: TGTGCCAGTAGTAATACAGGGGGATTTGGAGAGACCCAGTACTTC

J gene: TRBJ2-7
D gene: TRBD2
clone size: few
V gene: TRBV6-5
CDR3 protein: CASSSGTSGSEQYF
CDR3 DNA: TGTGCCAGCAGTTCGGGGACTAGCGGGAGCGAGCAGTACTTC

J gene: TRBJ2-5
D gene: TRBD2
clone size: many
V gene: TRBV4-1
CDR3 protein: CASSQDLKAQGLLETQYF
CDR3 DNA: TGCGCCAGCAGCCAAGATTTAAAGGCCCAGGGACTATTGGAGACCCAGTACTTC

J gene: TRBJ2-5
D gene: -
clone size: many
V gene: TRBV15
CDR3 protein: CATSRGRGIQETQYF
CDR3 DNA: TGTGCCACCAGCAGAGGAAGAGGAATACAAGAGACCCAGTACTTC

J gene: TRBJ1-1
D gene: -
clone size: few
V gene: TRBV11-2
CDR3 protein: CASSLGLHTEAFF
CDR3 DNA: TGTGCCAGCAGCTTAGGGCTACACACTGAAGCTTTCTTT

J gene: TRBJ1-5
D gene: -
clone size: many
V gene: TRBV28
CDR3 protein: CASIHRINQPQHF
CDR3 DNA: TGTGCCAGCATCCACAGAATAAATCAGCCCCAGCATTTT

J gene: TRBJ2-7
D gene: -
clone size: many
V gene: TRBV25-1
CDR3 protein: CASSLTGVLGEQYF
CDR3 DNA: TGTGCCAGCAGTTTAACGGGAGTATTGGGCGAGCAGTACTTC

J gene: TRBJ1-4
D gene: -
clone size: few
V gene: TRBV30
CDR3 protein: CAWSVGIGQANEKLFF
CDR3 DNA: TGTGCCTGGAGTGTAGGGATCGGACAAGCTAATGAAAAACTGTTTTTT

J gene: TRBJ1-1
D gene: -
clone size: many
V gene: TRBV7-2
CDR3 protein: CASSLWGGTEAFF
CDR3 DNA: TGTGCCAGCAGCTTATGGGGAGGGACTGAAGCTTTCTTT

J gene: TRBJ2-7
D gene: TRBD2
clone size: -
V gene: TRBV27
CDR3 protein: CVSSPWEGREQYF
CDR3 DNA: TGTGTCAGCAGCCCCTGGGAGGGCCGCGAGCAGTACTTC

J gene: TRBJ1-3
D gene: TRBD1
clone size: many
V gene: TRBV12-3/TRBV12-4
CDR3 protein: CASSPTGQGSSGNTIYF
CDR3 DNA: TGTGCCAGCAGTCCTACGGGACAGGGTTCCTCTGGAAACACCATATATTTT

J gene: TRBJ2-7
D gene: -
clone size: few
V gene: TRBV20-1
CDR3 protein: CSARDLGGESNDEQYF
CDR3 DNA: TGCAGTGCTAGAGATTTGGGTGGGGAATCAAATGACGAGCAGTACTTC

J gene: TRBJ1-2
D gene: -
clone size: few
V gene: TRBV19
CDR3 protein: CASLLTDGYGYTF
CDR3 DNA: TGTGCCAGCCTGCTGACGGACGGCTATGGCTACACCTTC

J gene: TRBJ2-1
D gene: -
clone size: -
V gene: TRBV20-1
CDR3 protein: CSARDSLGLNYNEQFF
CDR3 DNA: TGCAGTGCTAGAGATTCCCTCGGGCTTAACTACAATGAGCAGTTCTTC

J gene: TRBJ1-2
D gene: -
clone size: few
V gene: TRBV12-3/TRBV12-4
CDR3 protein: CASSYRESYGYTF
CDR3 DNA: TGTGCCAGCAGTTACAGAGAGTCCTATGGCTACACCTTC

J gene: TRBJ1-5
D gene: -
clone size: many
V gene: TRBV4-2
CDR3 protein: CASSQDLDLPGGQPQHF
CDR3 DNA: TGTGCCAGCAGCCAAGATCTTGATCTACCGGGAGGTCAGCCCCAGCATTTT

J gene: TRBJ1-1
D gene: TRBD1
clone size: many
V gene: TRBV9
CDR3 protein: CASSKDRGMNTEAFF
CDR3 DNA: TGTGCCAGCAGCAAGGACAGGGGGATGAACACTGAAGCTTTCTTT

J gene: TRBJ2-7
D gene: TRBD1
clone size: few
V gene: TRBV14
CDR3 protein: CASSQDLGQGRLEQYF
CDR3 DNA: TGTGCCAGCAGCCAAGATCTGGGACAGGGAAGACTCGAGCAGTACTTC

J gene: TRBJ2-7
D gene: -
clone size: few
V gene: TRBV7-9
CDR3 protein: CASSFESNEQYF
CDR3 DNA: TGTGCCAGCAGCTTCGAGAGTAACGAGCAGTACTTC

J gene: TRBJ1-1
D gene: -
clone size: many
V gene: TRBV21-1
CDR3 protein: CASSKAKEPNEAFF
CDR3 DNA: TGTGCCAGCAGCAAAGCTAAGGAGCCCAATGAAGCTTTCTTT

J gene: TRBJ2-3
D gene: TRBD1
clone size: -
V gene: TRBV24-1
CDR3 protein: CATSLTPGQGLNTQYF
CDR3 DNA: TGTGCCACCAGTCTTACCCCGGGACAGGGATTGAATACGCAGTATTTT

J gene: TRBJ2-3
D gene: TRBD1
clone size: many
V gene: TRBV12-3/TRBV12-4
CDR3 protein: CASSSQGVGDTQYF
CDR3 DNA: TGTGCCAGCAGTTCGCAGGGGGTTGGAGATACGCAGTATTTT

J gene: TRBJ1-2
D gene: -
clone size: -
V gene: TRBV12-3/TRBV12-4
CDR3 protein: CASTLGVSGCYTF
CDR3 DNA: TGTGCCAGCACCTTGGGGGTGAGTGGTTGCTACACCTTC

J gene: TRBJ2-7
D gene: TRBD2
clone size: many
V gene: TRBV29-1
CDR3 protein: CSVLGLAGDLSYEQYF
CDR3 DNA: TGCAGCGTGCTCGGACTAGCGGGAGACCTCTCCTACGAGCAGTACTTC

J gene: TRBJ2-2
D gene: -
clone size: -
V gene: TRBV9
CDR3 protein: CASNSEGAGELFF
CDR3 DNA: TGTGCCAGCAACTCAGAGGGGGCCGGGGAGCTGTTTTTT

J gene: TRBJ2-1
D gene: -
clone size: many
V gene: TRBV5-1
CDR3 protein: CASSLAGGAYNEQFF
CDR3 DNA: TGTGCCAGCAGCTTAGCCGGGGGAGCCTACAATGAGCAGTTCTTC

J gene: TRBJ1-1
D gene: TRBD1
clone size: many
V gene: TRBV5-4
CDR3 protein: CASSPPGQLLNTEAFF
CDR3 DNA: TGTGCCAGCAGCCCCCCGGGACAGCTTTTGAACACTGAAGCTTTCTTT

J gene: TRBJ1-4
D gene: TRBD1
clone size: few
V gene: TRBV12-3/TRBV12-4
CDR3 protein: CASSQGQVKEKLFF
CDR3 DNA: TGTGCCAGCAGTCAGGGACAGGTGAAAGAAAAACTGTTTTTT

J gene: TRBJ2-7
D gene: TRBD2
clone size: many
V gene: TRBV20-1
CDR3 protein: CSARSMSSGDYEQYF
CDR3 DNA: TGCAGTGCTAGATCGATGTCTAGCGGGGACTACGAGCAGTACTTC

J gene: TRBJ1-5
D gene: -
clone size: few
V gene: TRBV11-2
CDR3 protein: CASSLDQVRAGDQPQHF
CDR3 DNA: TGTGCCAGCAGCTTAGATCAGGTTCGGGCAGGGGATCAGCCCCAGCATTTT

J gene: TRBJ1-2
D gene: -
clone size: few
V gene: TRBV6-2/TRBV6-3
CDR3 protein: CASSHVSKGYTNYGYTF
CDR3 DNA: TGTGCCAGCAGTCATGTATCCAAGGGGTACACTAACTATGGCTACACCTTC

J gene: TRBJ2-7
D gene: -
clone size: -
V gene: TRBV4-3
CDR3 protein: CASSPFRGYEQYF
CDR3 DNA: TGCGCCAGCAGCCCCTTCCGGGGTTACGAGCAGTACTTC

J gene: TRBJ1-6
D gene: -
clone size: many
V gene: TRBV5-1
CDR3 protein: CASSLAGAYNSPLHF
CDR3 DNA: TGCGCCAGCAGCTTGGCGGGAGCTTATAATTCACCCCTCCACTTT

J gene: TRBJ2-7
D gene: -
clone size: -
V gene: TRBV5-1
CDR3 protein: CASSATGTGIKNSAYEQHF
CDR3 DNA: TGCGCCAGCAGCGCAACCGGGACGGGGATTAAAAATTCCGCCTACGAGCAGCACTTC

J gene: TRBJ2-3
D gene: -
clone size: -
V gene: TRBV4-3
CDR3 protein: CASSGQGTHADTQYF
CDR3 DNA: TGCGCCAGCAGCGGGCAGGGCACGCACGCAGATACGCAGTATTTT

J gene: TRBJ2-7
D gene: -
clone size: few
V gene: TRBV20-1
CDR3 protein: CSAKFLTLAYEQYF
CDR3 DNA: TGCAGTGCGAAGTTCCTTACCCTTGCCTACGAGCAGTACTTC

J gene: TRBJ2-7
D gene: TRBD1
clone size: -
V gene: TRBV4-3
CDR3 protein: CASSQDRQGASSYEQYF
CDR3 DNA: TGCGCCAGCAGCCAAGACCGACAGGGCGCTAGCTCCTACGAGCAGTACTTC

J gene: TRBJ1-1
D gene: -
clone size: -
V gene: TRBV18
CDR3 protein: CASSRGALGNTEAFF
CDR3 DNA: TGTGCCAGCTCACGGGGGGCATTGGGGAACACTGAAGCTTTCTTT

J gene: TRBJ2-7
D gene: TRBD2
clone size: -
V gene: TRBV4-3
CDR3 protein: CASSQGRGGCEQYF
CDR3 DNA: TGCGCCAGCAGCCAAGGGCGGGGGGGCTGCGAGCAGTACTTC

J gene: TRBJ2-3
D gene: -
clone size: many
V gene: TRBV12-3/TRBV12-4
CDR3 protein: CASSPVLMGDTQYF
CDR3 DNA: TGTGCCAGCAGCCCTGTTTTAATGGGGGATACGCAGTATTTT

J gene: TRBJ2-3
D gene: -
clone size: -
V gene: TRBV6-5
CDR3 protein: CASRNPSGVGSTDTQYF
CDR3 DNA: TGTGCCAGCAGGAACCCGTCCGGGGTGGGGAGCACAGATACGCAGTATTTT

J gene: TRBJ2-2
D gene: TRBD2
clone size: few
V gene: TRBV27
CDR3 protein: CASSLLLAGGPTTGELFF
CDR3 DNA: TGTGCCAGCAGTTTATTGTTAGCGGGAGGGCCGACCACCGGGGAGCTGTTTTTT

J gene: TRBJ1-1
D gene: -
clone size: -
V gene: TRBV10-3
CDR3 protein: CAISESRGTNTEAFF
CDR3 DNA: TGTGCCATCAGTGAGTCAAGGGGGACGAACACTGAAGCTTTCTTT

J gene: TRBJ2-3
D gene: TRBD2
clone size: few
V gene: TRBV28
CDR3 protein: CASSLRTSLVYGTDTQYF
CDR3 DNA: TGTGCCAGCAGTCTCCGGACTAGCTTGGTTTACGGCACAGATACGCAGTATTTT

J gene: TRBJ1-1
D gene: -
clone size: many
V gene: TRBV7-9
CDR3 protein: CASSSPLTTEAFF
CDR3 DNA: TGTGCCAGCAGCTCGCCCCTTACCACTGAAGCTTTCTTT

J gene: TRBJ2-5
D gene: TRBD1
clone size: many
V gene: TRBV20-1
CDR3 protein: CSARDKGQGQETQYF
CDR3 DNA: TGCAGTGCTAGAGATAAGGGACAGGGGCAAGAGACCCAGTACTTC

J gene: TRBJ1-6
D gene: -
clone size: few
V gene: TRBV5-5
CDR3 protein: CASSLDPSSYNSPLHF
CDR3 DNA: TGTGCCAGCAGCTTGGACCCAAGCTCCTATAATTCACCCCTCCACTTT

J gene: TRBJ1-4
D gene: -
clone size: few
V gene: TRBV6-5
CDR3 protein: CASSYSTGGSGKLFF
CDR3 DNA: TGTGCCAGCAGTTACTCGACCGGTGGGTCCGGAAAACTGTTTTTT

J gene: TRBJ1-4
D gene: -
clone size: -
V gene: TRBV9
CDR3 protein: CASSVAGRYDEKLFF
CDR3 DNA: TGTGCCAGCAGCGTAGCGGGCAGGTATGATGAAAAACTGTTTTTT

J gene: TRBJ2-3
D gene: -
clone size: many
V gene: TRBV27
CDR3 protein: CASSLFETSTDTQYF
CDR3 DNA: TGTGCCAGCAGTTTATTTGAAACTAGCACAGATACGCAGTATTTT

J gene: TRBJ1-5
D gene: -
clone size: many
V gene: TRBV5-5
CDR3 protein: CASSSDRSEPQHF
CDR3 DNA: TGTGCCAGCAGTTCGGACCGCTCCGAGCCCCAGCATTTT

J gene: TRBJ1-2
D gene: -
clone size: many
V gene: TRBV28
CDR3 protein: CASRTRRNYGYTF
CDR3 DNA: TGTGCCAGCAGAACTCGACGGAACTATGGCTACACCTTC

J gene: TRBJ2-7
D gene: TRBD2
clone size: few
V gene: TRBV5-6
CDR3 protein: CASSRGTNLGEQYF
CDR3 DNA: TGTGCCAGCAGCCGGGGGACTAATTTGGGCGAGCAGTACTTC

J gene: TRBJ1-2
D gene: -
clone size: many
V gene: TRBV12-3/TRBV12-4
CDR3 protein: CASSQPGYGYTF
CDR3 DNA: TGTGCCAGCAGTCAGCCAGGTTACGGCTACACCTTC

J gene: TRBJ2-1
D gene: -
clone size: few
V gene: TRBV24-1
CDR3 protein: CATSDWDGDNEQFF
CDR3 DNA: TGTGCCACCAGTGATTGGGACGGAGACAATGAGCAGTTCTTC

J gene: TRBJ2-1
D gene: -
clone size: -
V gene: TRBV5-6
CDR3 protein: CASSAEGNEQFF
CDR3 DNA: TGTGCCAGCAGCGCGGAGGGAAATGAGCAGTTCTTC

J gene: TRBJ2-7
D gene: TRBD2
clone size: -
V gene: TRBV4-1
CDR3 protein: CAGSFGLGYEQYF
CDR3 DNA: TGCGCCGGCAGCTTCGGACTAGGTTACGAGCAGTACTTC